Listed below are T cell receptor beta chains from one sample, sequenced in a study of Ad26.COV2.S vaccination and SARS-CoV-2 variants. Here immunoSEQ multiplex PCR was the method, and the copy in TCRdb shows in-frame clones only, minus some. The data show 350,000 to 400,000 clones, about 85% seen once. Sequencing used peripheral blood, obtained in a trial of Ad26.COV2.S vaccine versus placebo. These receptor sequences come from a person aged 18-65 years who received the Ad26.COV2.S COVID-19 vaccine or a placebo. The CDR3 runs from the conserved cysteine through the conserved F or W. The order of the fields is J gene, V gene, CDR3 length, D gene, clone size, CDR3 DNA, CDR3 protein. D genes are given only for firm matches. The size field is filled for only some rows; it gives once, few, many or a size class.

TRBJ2-2,TRBV18,16,TRBD2,.,TGTGCCAGCTCACCACTTTCCAGCGGGGGAACCGGGGAGCTGTTTTTT,CASSPLSSGGTGELFF
TRBJ1-5,TRBV5-8,15,TRBD1,.,TGTGCCAGCAGCGGGCCGGACAGGGGCAATCAGCCCCAGCATTTT,CASSGPDRGNQPQHF
TRBJ2-3,TRBV19,16,TRBD2,.,TGTGCCAGTAGTATGCGGACTAGCGGGGGATCAGATACGCAGTATTTT,CASSMRTSGGSDTQYF
TRBJ1-2,TRBV27,14,TRBD1,.,TGTGCCAGCCGAGGACAGGGTTCGAGCTATGGCTACACCTTC,CASRGQGSSYGYTF
TRBJ2-7,TRBV4-1,14,TRBD1,.,TGCGCCAGCAGCCCTCCCAACAGGGGGGACGAGCAGTACTTC,CASSPPNRGDEQYF
TRBJ1-5,TRBV30,14,TRBD1,.,TGTGCCTGGAGTGCTGACAGGGGTAATCAGCCCCAGCATTTT,CAWSADRGNQPQHF
TRBJ1-3,TRBV11-2,16,TRBD1,.,TGTGCCAGCAGCTTAGCCGGGACAGGGGGTGGAAACACCATATATTTT,CASSLAGTGGGNTIYF
TRBJ2-5,TRBV19,13,.,.,TGTGCCAGTAGTATAACTGGCCAAGAGACCCAGTACTTC,CASSITGQETQYF
TRBJ2-5,TRBV19,13,TRBD1,.,TGTGCCAGTAGGACAGGGTTGGCAGAGACCCAGTACTTC,CASRTGLAETQYF
TRBJ2-2,TRBV5-6,17,TRBD2,few,TGTGCCAGCAGCTTGGCAGCGGGGGTTCCCTCCGCCGGGGAGCTGTTTTTT,CASSLAAGVPSAGELFF